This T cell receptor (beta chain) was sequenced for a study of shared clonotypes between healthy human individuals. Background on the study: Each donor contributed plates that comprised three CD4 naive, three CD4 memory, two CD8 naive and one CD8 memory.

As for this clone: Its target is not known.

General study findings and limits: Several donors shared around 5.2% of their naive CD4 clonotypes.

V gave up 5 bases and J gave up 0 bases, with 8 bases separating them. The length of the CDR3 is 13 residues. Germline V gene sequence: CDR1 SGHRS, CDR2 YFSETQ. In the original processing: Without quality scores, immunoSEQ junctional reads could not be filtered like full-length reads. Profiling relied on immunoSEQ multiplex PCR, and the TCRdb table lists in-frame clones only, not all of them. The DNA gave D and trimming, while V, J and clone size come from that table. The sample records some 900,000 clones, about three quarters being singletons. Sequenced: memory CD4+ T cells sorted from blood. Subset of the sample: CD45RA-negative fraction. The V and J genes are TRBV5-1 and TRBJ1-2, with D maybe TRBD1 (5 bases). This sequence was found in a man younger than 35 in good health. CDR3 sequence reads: CASRTGPNYGYTF. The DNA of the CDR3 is TGCGCCAGCAGAACGGGACCTAACTATGGCTACACCTTC.